Following are 9 T cell receptor beta chains from one sample sequenced in a study of T-cell reconstitution after alpha-beta-depleted transplantation in children listed by TCRdb under 2016. The library was built by means of PCR. Sequenced on an Illumina HiSeq 2500. TCR libraries were prepared with molecular barcoding, using unique molecular identifiers to normalize TCRbeta repertoire quantification. The public reads were reanalyzed by TCRdb: fastp trimming at Q25, MiXCR alignment, in-frame beta chains only. When rows share a CDR3 protein, they turn into one entry using the most common DNA and genes. The sample table lists hundreds of thousands of distinct CDR3 sequences, 8% to 9.5% of them with a count of one. Roughly 6.2% of the sample goes to the ten largest clones. The sequencing used PBMCs from the stem cell graft donor, collected from the stem cell graft. Receptor source: a human donor who donated a stem cell graft to a child with acute lymphoblastic leukemia.

This clonotype was seen at least ten times. The V call is TRBV7-2, the J call TRBJ2-5; the D gene is possibly TRBD2 (5 bases). Germline V gene sequence: CDR1 SGHTA, CDR2 FQGNSA. The CDR3 consists of 16 residues. Trimming took off 1 base at V and 4 bases at J, with 16 bases between the two ends. Here the CDR3 reads CASSLVRSGSGETQYF. The CDR3 DNA follows: TGTGCCAGCAGCTTAGTCCGATCGGGGTCGGGAGAGACCCAGTACTTC.

The sample holds many counts of this clonotype. The germline gene is not matched at one end of the junction; a read error may be the cause. V gene TRBV5-1 combines with J gene TRBJ2-7; D unclear. Germline loops: CDR1 SGHRS, CDR2 YFSETQ. This CDR3 is built from 11 residues. CDR3 sequence reads: CASSLNYEQYF. CDR3 nucleotides: TGTGCCAGCAGTCTTAATTACGAGCAGTACTTC.

This chain joins TRBV2 and TRBJ2-5; 10 bases fit TRBD1. The CDR3 has 12 amino acids. V gave up 8 bases and J gave up 5 bases; unmatched junction bases: 2. CDR1 SNHLY and CDR2 FYNNEI come from the germline V gene. CDR3 nucleotides: TGTGCCAGCGACAGGGGGCTCGAGACCCAGTACTTC. This gives the protein CASDRGLETQYF.

Ten or more counts support this clonotype. The chain carries TRBV29-1 and TRBJ2-7; perhaps D is TRBD1 or TRBD2 (5 bases each). This CDR3 has 11 residues. In germline, CDR1 is SQVTM, CDR2 ANQGSEA. Trimming shortened V by 6 bases and J by 9 bases, and 15 bases separated the two germline ends. CDR3 in DNA: TGCAGCGTCGGGACCGACGGAGGGCAGTACTTC. Amino acid sequence: CSVGTDGGQYF.

The V and J genes are TRBV19 and TRBJ2-3; TRBD2 matches at 7 bases. The V segment lost 6 bases and the J segment 1 base; nucleotides outside the gene matches: 4. This CDR3 is 14 amino acids long. Germline lookup yields CDR1 LNHDA and CDR2 SQIVND (reference sequence). The CDR3 loop reads CASSPAGGTDTQYF. CDR3 DNA: TGTGCCAGTAGCCCGGCGGGGGGCACAGATACGCAGTATTTT.

This clonotype was detected ten times or more. The genes are TRBV20-1 and TRBJ2-7; D might be TRBD1 (6 bases). The CDR3 totals 14 residues. The germline V gene encodes CDR1 DFQATT and CDR2 SNEGSKA (reference sequence). V lost 0 bases, J lost 2 bases, and 11 bases lay in between. The CDR3 bases are TGCAGTGCTAGAGATTCCAGGGGAACCTACGAGCAGTACTTC. This gives the protein CSARDSRGTYEQYF.

The J gene is TRBJ1-1, the V gene TRBV20-1, with 10 bases matching TRBD1. Looked up from germline, CDR1 is DFQATT and CDR2 is SNEGSKA (reference sequence). This CDR3 has 15 amino acids. Trimming removed 6 bases from V and 3 bases from J; junction bases left unmatched: 10. DNA of the CDR3: TGCAGTGCCTTCCGGGACAGGGGTTGGGACACTGAAGCTTTCTTT. It is translated as CSAFRDRGWDTEAFF.

This clonotype showed up just a few times. The gene calls are TRBV7-9 and TRBJ1-6; D may be TRBD1 (5 bases). The CDR3 has 13 amino acids. Germline-derived CDR1 and CDR2 are SEHNR and FQNEAQ (reference sequence). With 5 bases removed from V and 10 bases from J, the gap between germline ends came to 12 bases. The CDR3 loop reads CASSPGGGSPLHF. CDR3 DNA sequence: TGTGCCAGCAGCCCCGGGGGGGGATCACCCCTCCACTTT.

A few counts support this clonotype. The chain joins TRBV7-7 to TRBJ2-1; 14 nucleotides match TRBD2. Germline CDR1 is SSHAT and CDR2 is FNYEAQ (reference sequence). This CDR3 has 15 residues. The V gene end was trimmed by 5 bases and the J gene end by 7 bases; junction bases not matched to a gene: 4. The CDR3 here is CASSHGTSGGNEQFF. The DNA for the CDR3 is TGTGCCAGCAGCCACGGGACTAGCGGGGGTAATGAGCAGTTCTTC.